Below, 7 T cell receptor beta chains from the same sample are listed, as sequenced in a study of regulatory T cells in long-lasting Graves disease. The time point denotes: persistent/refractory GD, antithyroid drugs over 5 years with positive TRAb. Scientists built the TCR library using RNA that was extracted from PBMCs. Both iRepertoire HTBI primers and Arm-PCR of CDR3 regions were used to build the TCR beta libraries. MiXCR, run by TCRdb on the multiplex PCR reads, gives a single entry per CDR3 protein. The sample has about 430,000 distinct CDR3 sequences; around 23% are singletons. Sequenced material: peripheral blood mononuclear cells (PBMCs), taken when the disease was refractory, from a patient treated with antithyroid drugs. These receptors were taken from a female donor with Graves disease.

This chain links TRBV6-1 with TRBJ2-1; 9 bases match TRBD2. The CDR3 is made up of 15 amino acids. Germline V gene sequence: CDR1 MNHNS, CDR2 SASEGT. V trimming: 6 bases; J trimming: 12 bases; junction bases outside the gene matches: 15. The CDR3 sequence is CASSYLSGRGGAQFF. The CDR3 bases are TGTGCCAGCAGCTATCTTAGCGGGAGAGGCGGGGCGCAGTTCTTC.

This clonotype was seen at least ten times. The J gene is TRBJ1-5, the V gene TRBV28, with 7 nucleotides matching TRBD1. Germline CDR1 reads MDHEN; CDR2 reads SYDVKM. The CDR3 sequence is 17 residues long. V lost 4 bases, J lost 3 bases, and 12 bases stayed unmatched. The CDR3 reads CASSSRTGPKFNQPQHF. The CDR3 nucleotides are TGTGCCAGCAGTTCCCGGACAGGCCCTAAGTTCAATCAGCCCCAGCATTTT.

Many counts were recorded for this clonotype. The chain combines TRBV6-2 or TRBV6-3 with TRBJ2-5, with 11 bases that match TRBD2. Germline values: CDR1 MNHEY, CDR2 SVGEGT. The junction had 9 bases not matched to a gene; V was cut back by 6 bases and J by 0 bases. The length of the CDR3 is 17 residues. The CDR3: CASSKRLAGYNQETQYF. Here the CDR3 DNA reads TGTGCCAGCAGCAAAAGACTAGCGGGATACAACCAAGAGACCCAGTACTTC.

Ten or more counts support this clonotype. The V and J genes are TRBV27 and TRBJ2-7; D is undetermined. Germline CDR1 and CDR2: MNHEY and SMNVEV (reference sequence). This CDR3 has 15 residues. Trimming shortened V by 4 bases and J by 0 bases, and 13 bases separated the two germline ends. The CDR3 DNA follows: TGTGCCAGCAGTTGGGATACAGCGAGCTCCTACGAGCAGTACTTC. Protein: CASSWDTASSYEQYF.

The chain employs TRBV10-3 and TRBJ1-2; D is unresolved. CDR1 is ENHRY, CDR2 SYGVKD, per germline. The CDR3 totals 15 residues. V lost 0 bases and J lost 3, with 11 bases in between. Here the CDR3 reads CAISESGGRDYGYTF. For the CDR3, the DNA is TGTGCCATCAGTGAGTCGGGTGGGAGGGACTATGGCTACACCTTC.

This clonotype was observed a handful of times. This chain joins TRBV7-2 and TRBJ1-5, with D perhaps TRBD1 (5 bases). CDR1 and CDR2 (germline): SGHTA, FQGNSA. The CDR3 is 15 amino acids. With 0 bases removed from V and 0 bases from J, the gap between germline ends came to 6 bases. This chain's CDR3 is CASSLATASNQPQHF. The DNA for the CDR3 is TGTGCCAGCAGCTTAGCGACAGCTAGCAATCAGCCCCAGCATTTT.

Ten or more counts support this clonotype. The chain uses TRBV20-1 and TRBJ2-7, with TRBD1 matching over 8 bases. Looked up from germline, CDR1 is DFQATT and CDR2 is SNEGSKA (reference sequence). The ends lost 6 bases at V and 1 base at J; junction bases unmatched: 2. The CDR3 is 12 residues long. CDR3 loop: CSADRGSYEQYF. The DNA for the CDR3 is TGCAGTGCCGACAGGGGATCCTACGAGCAGTACTTC.